This T cell receptor beta chain was obtained from a study of T cell changes during pregnancy in multiple sclerosis. Sequenced by immunoSEQ multiplex PCR; TCRdb stores in-frame clones only, minus some. This table holds around 67,000 clones, roughly 90% found once. V lost 0 bases to trimming and J lost 4 bases; unmatched junction nucleotides: 12. CDR3 length: 18 amino acids. From germline, CDR1 is SGHVS and CDR2 FNYEAQ. V usage is TRBV7-6 and J usage is TRBJ2-1, with 7 positions matching TRBD2. The sequencing used peripheral blood, collected in the first trimester of pregnancy. This receptor was taken from a female donor with multiple sclerosis, enrolled in a pregnancy study. This CDR3 reads CASSLASPLGGRYNEQFF. The CDR3 DNA is TGTGCCAGCAGCTTAGCCTCCCCGCTTGGCGGGAGATACAATGAGCAGTTCTTC.